This TCR beta chain was captured by sequencing in a study of cytomegalovirus exposure and HLA in healthy donors (dated by TCRdb to about 2017). A note on the overall study: According to an earlier analysis of several hundred of the donors, about 179 million T cells yielded roughly 110 million unique TCR beta sequences and less than 300 Gb of sequence data. An early release covering some 640 HLA-typed donors comprised approximately 300 gigabases of sequencing data and roughly 85 million unique TCR sequences. Of the roughly 400 genotyped donors, about 84% fell in the genetic ancestry cluster associated with self-reported Caucasian donors. The aim of the study was to test whether cataloging public T cell receptors could identify signatures of past pathogen exposure. The study used immunosequencing to profile the T cell repertoires of hundreds of subjects and linked those repertoires to cytomegalovirus serostatus. Along with the approximately 700-subject first cohort, a separate validation cohort of over 90 different subjects was used. To predict cytomegalovirus infection status, the study combined high-throughput TCR immunosequencing, statistical association of individual TCRs with disease status, and machine learning. A later analysis re-analyzed previously published TCR beta repertoires from roughly 600 donors and added high-resolution HLA genotyping to study TCR occurrence patterns. The later analysis used no new phenotypic data to find candidate immune exposures, relying instead on TCR beta sequences and their occurrence across donors. An earlier analysis of several hundred of the donors used high-throughput TCR beta sequencing to judge whether each TCR beta V gene segment behaved as functional or pseudogenic. Donor age, sex, ethnicity and CMV serostatus were collected together with the repertoire data. In a later genetic analysis, genome-wide SNP genotypes for about 55% of the roughly 670 donors were used, and that subset was treated as a discovery cohort. All discovery cohort repertoires had been generated using a single sequencing platform. HLA typing included class I and class II loci at four-digit resolution. The number of typed donors differed by locus: 629-630 for A, B, C, DRB1 and DQB1; 500 to 550 for DQA1; some 590 for DPA1; and about 470 for DPB1. Roughly 5 DR-DQ haplotypes were handled as single units for association and clustering, since linkage in the cohort was strong. Across under 500 genotyped donors of the cohort, an average of about 240,000 unique TCR beta nucleotide sequences per donor were sequenced, and 15% to 20% of those sequences were non-productive. Study-wide conclusions, independent of this receptor: About 17 rarely observed V segments, including chromosome 9 orphons, were excluded from the earlier analysis of approximately 500 of the donors because counts were too low. According to a later analysis, TCR association rates differed among HLA loci, with DRB1 alleles showing the most associated TCRs and HLA-C alleles showing the fewest. It was suggested by the authors that the approach could potentially be generalized to other disease states and immunological phenotypes. A later genetic analysis reported fewer N-insertions in productive TCRs among donors in an Asian-associated ancestry cluster than the roughly 690-donor mean. The 87-base-pair reads could not distinguish some IMGT-functional V segments, including TRBV6-2 and TRBV6-3, so those segments were excluded. A cluster of highly shared sequence variants was judged likely to be a technical artifact of the sequencing pipeline. In an earlier analysis of about 540 of the donors, most TCR beta V segments were observed in productive rearrangements about 90% or about 30% of the time, broadly matching IMGT annotations. A further reported finding was that TCR beta sequences accurately predicted the HLA-A and HLA-B alleles for most subjects in the first cohort. Cytomegalovirus status was reported to be diagnosed by the classifier with high specificity and sensitivity in both the original and validation cohorts. Specific HLA alleles were associated with roughly 17,000 TCR beta sequences at a false discovery rate of 0.05 in a later analysis. Linkage disequilibrium might explain the correlated functional status among segregating V segments, but an unknown experimental factor could not be ruled out. Three of the identified cytomegalovirus-associated TCR beta chains were confirmed in vitro to be specific for cytomegalovirus antigens. Most CMV-associated TCR beta chains appeared to be HLA-restricted in a later analysis, and the HLA associations seemed to be driven largely by CMV exposure. Strong co-occurrence of HLA alleles, especially DR and DQ, made assigning TCR associations to individual alleles difficult. In a later analysis, several top co-occurrence clusters were reported to appear linked to parvovirus B19, influenza, CMV and Epstein-Barr virus. Because HLA typing was unavailable for some donors at each locus, only the typed subset was used in association tests. While some public TCRs were present in many individuals, most TCR sequences turned up only very rarely across donors. A total of 150 or so TCR beta chains were listed by the study as associated with cytomegalovirus. V-gene and J-gene trimming of TCR beta chains was associated with a missense DCLRE1C variant in a later genetic analysis, and the association was replicated in an independent cohort. This cohort had only TCR beta chains sequenced, and the lack of alpha or paired-chain data limited which features could be detected. A later analysis found that HLA-associated TCR beta chains were more clonally expanded and had lower generation probabilities than equally common non-associated chains. CMV serostatus was the only immune exposure information available for the cohort. The presence/absence analyses assumed that sequencing depth was roughly uniform across donors, and that assumption may not be true.

The cysteine opens and the phenylalanine closes a CDR3 of 12 amino acids. Just CDR3 DNA is preserved here, 36 bases in frame from base 1. Between the V and J ends, shortened by 5 bases and 2 bases respectively, the junction contains 5 bases. In the germline V gene, CDR1 corresponds to SGHVS and CDR2 to FQNEAQ. The library was obtained by the immunoSEQ multiplex PCR assay. A mixture of 60 forward primers for TCR Vbeta segments and 13 reverse primers for TCR Jbeta segments was used in the multiplex PCR. The CDR3 region of rearranged TCR beta genes was amplified from genomic DNA by a multiplex PCR assay. Amplified TCR beta libraries were sequenced as 87-base-pair reads on the Illumina HiSeq System. Turning to the authors' computational methods: A later analysis tallied roughly 76 million unique TCR beta chains across the 666 repertoires, and approximately 12 million of those chains were shared by two or more donors. A nearest-neighbor algorithm error-corrected the raw reads and collapsed the reads into unique sequences, merging closely related sequences to remove PCR and sequencing errors. To assign V, D and J gene segments, CDR3 sequences were aligned to IMGT reference sequences. Each retained sequence needed at least a six-nucleotide match to both a V gene segment and a J gene segment. A rearrangement was called productive if the CDR3 had no stop codons and remained in frame with V and J, and every other rearrangement was called non-productive. Following IMGT convention, CDR3 was defined as the stretch from the second conserved V-encoded cysteine up to the conserved J-encoded phenylalanine. The earlier analysis of approximately 590 of the donors excluded any sequence lacking an unambiguous match to a single V gene segment. An earlier analysis of about 600 of the donors called V segments functional above 56.7% productive rearrangements and segregating when the between-donor standard deviation exceeded 5%. A statistical classification framework was built for diagnosing cytomegalovirus status from the catalog of TCR beta chain sequences. V and J gene assignment, in a later analysis, came from comparing TCR nucleotide sequences with IMGT/GENE-DB human TR gene sequences. The TCRdist pipeline was used in a later analysis to assign CDR3 sequences and most-parsimonious VDJ recombination scenarios. In a later analysis, each TCR beta chain was defined by its CDR3 amino acid sequence together with its V-gene family, and reads lacking a unique V-gene family were excluded. In a later analysis, approximately 590 highly shared, low-generation-probability nucleotide sequences were removed to address suspected cross-contamination and a sequencing artifact. A later analysis calculated a clonal expansion index for each public chain from normalized within-repertoire ranks of inferred template counts. A later analysis computed generation probabilities with a VDJ recombination model fitted to out-of-frame rearrangements, and checked the results against IGoR. Hypergeometric tests were used in a later analysis to score TCR-TCR, TCR-HLA and TCR-CMV co-occurrence, with a repertoire-size bias correction applied to the TCR pairs. To estimate false discovery rates, a later analysis permuted the HLA or CMV assignments 20 times. In a later analysis, co-occurring TCRs were grouped with DBSCAN, and TCRdist sequence similarity was added when clustering was performed within HLA-allele-positive subsets. Co-occurrence clustering excluded repertoires with fewer than 30,000 or more than 120,000 public chains, plus five with anomalous nucleotide sharing. Imported from immuneACCESS, the table was reduced by TCRdb to in-frame sequences with V and J called. These copies leave out some clones; in studies compared against another copy, an unresolved V gene accounts for under half, and the cause of the remainder is not known. V and J calls and clone size follow that table, whereas D and trimming were derived from the DNA. In this sample the table shows about 170,000 clones, 60% to 85% of which occur a single time. The ten largest make up less than 1% of the sample.

About this clone: The clone's antigen remains unknown. No clone much larger than this one lies a single base away; base qualities are absent.

In total, roughly 710 healthy bone marrow donors made up the cohort. At the time of sampling, every cohort member was nominally healthy, though immune exposures that went unrecorded were likely present. The donor tested CMV seronegative and was one of the 352 seronegative cohort members. A peripheral blood sample was provided by each donor, and peripheral blood mononuclear cells were used for TCR beta sequencing. The Qiagen DNeasy Blood Extraction Kit was used to extract genomic DNA from the blood cell samples. This clonotype was obtained from a female donor in good health and CMV-seronegative. The rearranged segments are TRBV7-8 and TRBJ2-3; the D gene assignment is ambiguous. Sequenced material: PBMCs. The CDR3 region reads CASSSSTDTQYF. The sequenced DNA: TGTGCCAGCAGCAGCTCCACAGATACGCAGTATTTT.